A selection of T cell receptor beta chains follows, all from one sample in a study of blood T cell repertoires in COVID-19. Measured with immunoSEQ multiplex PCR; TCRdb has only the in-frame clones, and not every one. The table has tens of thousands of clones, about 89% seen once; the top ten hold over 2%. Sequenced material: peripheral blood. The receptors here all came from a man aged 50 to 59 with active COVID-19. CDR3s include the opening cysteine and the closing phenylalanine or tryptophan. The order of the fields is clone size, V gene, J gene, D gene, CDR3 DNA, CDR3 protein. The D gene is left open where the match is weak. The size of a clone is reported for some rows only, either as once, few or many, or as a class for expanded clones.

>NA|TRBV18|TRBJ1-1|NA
TGTGCCAGCTCACCCTACCGAGGAAGAAACACTGAAGCTTTCTTT
CASSPYRGRNTEAFF
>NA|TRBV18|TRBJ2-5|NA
TGTGCCAGCTCACCTGAGATTAGAGAGACCCAGTACTTC
CASSPEIRETQYF
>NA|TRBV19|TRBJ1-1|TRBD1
TGTGCCACCGCATGGAGAGGGGGCAGAGCTTTCTTT
CATAWRGGRAFF
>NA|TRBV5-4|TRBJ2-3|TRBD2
TGTGCCAGCAGCCGGGTACGGGGGGGCACAGATACGCAGTATTTT
CASSRVRGGTDTQYF
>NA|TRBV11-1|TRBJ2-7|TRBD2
TGTGCCAGCAGCCGAGCGGGGACCCACGAGCAGTACTTC
CASSRAGTHEQYF
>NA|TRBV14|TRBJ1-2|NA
TGTGCCAGCAGCCAAGATCGGCAGGGTTATGGCTACACCTTC
CASSQDRQGYGYTF
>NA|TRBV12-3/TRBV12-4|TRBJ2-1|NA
TGTGCCAGCAGTTCGACAGCCACCAATGAGCAGTTCTTC
CASSSTATNEQFF
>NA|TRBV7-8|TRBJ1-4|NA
TGTGCCAGCAGCTTAGGCGGCGGTGGGGGGGAAAAACTGTTTTTT
CASSLGGGGGEKLFF
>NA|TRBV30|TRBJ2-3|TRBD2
TGTGCCTGGAGCAGTCGGACTAGCGGTGCGCAGTATTTT
CAWSSRTSGAQYF
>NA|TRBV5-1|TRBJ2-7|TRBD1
TGCGCCAGCAGCTTGGGGGACAGAGCCTACGAGCAGTACTTC
CASSLGDRAYEQYF
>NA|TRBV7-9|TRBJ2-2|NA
TGTGCCAGCAGGTCAAGGGGGCTGTTTTTT
CASRSRGLFF
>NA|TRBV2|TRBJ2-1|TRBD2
TGTGCCAGCAGTGGCGGGGGGAGCTCCTACAATGAGCAGTTCTTC
CASSGGGSSYNEQFF
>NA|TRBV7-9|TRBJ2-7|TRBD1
TGTGCCAGCAGCCCGACTCCGGGACAGGGGATCTACGAGCAGTACTTC
CASSPTPGQGIYEQYF
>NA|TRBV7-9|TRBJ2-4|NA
TGTGCCAGCAGTTCAGGGTACAACATTCAGTACTTC
CASSSGYNIQYF
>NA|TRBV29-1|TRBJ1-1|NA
TGCAGCGGGACCAGGGAAATAAACACTGAAGCTTTCTTT
CSGTREINTEAFF
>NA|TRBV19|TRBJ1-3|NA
TGTGCCAGTAGTATCAATGCGGTCTCTGGAAACACCATATATTTT
CASSINAVSGNTIYF
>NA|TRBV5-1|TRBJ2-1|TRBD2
TGCGCCAGCAGCTCCGGGGGGGCCTCCTACAATGAGCAGTTCTTC
CASSSGGASYNEQFF
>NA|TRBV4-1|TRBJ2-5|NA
TGCGCCAGCAGCCAGGACAGAAGAGAGACCCAGTACTTC
CASSQDRRETQYF
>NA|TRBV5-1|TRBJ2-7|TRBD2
TGCGCCAGCAGCTTGGGACTAGCGGATTCCTACGAGCAGTACTTC
CASSLGLADSYEQYF
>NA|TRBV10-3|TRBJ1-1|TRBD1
TGTGCTTCCGCGCGTCGACAGGGGAACGAAGTGGCTTTCTTT
CASARRQGNEVAFF
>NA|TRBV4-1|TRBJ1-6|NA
TGCGCCAGCGGCCAAGAAATCGGACCGGGAGCAATTTCACCCCTCCACTTT
CASGQEIGPGAISPLHF
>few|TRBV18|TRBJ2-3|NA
TGTGCCAGCTCACGAAGTGGACAGGTAGCGGGCACAGATACGCAGTATTTT
CASSRSGQVAGTDTQYF
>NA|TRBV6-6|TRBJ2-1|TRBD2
TGTGCCAGCAGATCGAGCGGGAGTTGGTCTAATGAGCAGTTCTTC
CASRSSGSWSNEQFF
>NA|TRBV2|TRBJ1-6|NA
TGTGCCAGCAGTCCAACAGGGTTTTATAATTCACCCCTCCACTTT
CASSPTGFYNSPLHF
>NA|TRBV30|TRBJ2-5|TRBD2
TGTGCCTGGAGGCCTAGCGGGAGGGCCACCGAGACCCAGTACTTC
CAWRPSGRATETQYF
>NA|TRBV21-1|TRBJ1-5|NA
TGTGCCAGCAGCAAAAGGAGACAGGGTTATAGCAATCAGCCCCAGCATTTT
CASSKRRQGYSNQPQHF
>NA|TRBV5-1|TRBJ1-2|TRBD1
TGCGCCAGCAGCTTGGGGACAGGAGGCGAGTATGGCTACACCTTC
CASSLGTGGEYGYTF
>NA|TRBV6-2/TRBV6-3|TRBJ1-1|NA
TGTGCCAGCAGTCCAGACAGGATGAACACTGAAGCTTTCTTT
CASSPDRMNTEAFF
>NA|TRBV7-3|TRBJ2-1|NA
TGTGCCAGCAGCCTTAGCGGAGGCTCCTACAATGAGCAGTTCTTC
CASSLSGGSYNEQFF
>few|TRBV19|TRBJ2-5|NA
TGTGCCAGTAGTGCCTCGACAGGTTGGGGAGAGACCCAGTACTTC
CASSASTGWGETQYF
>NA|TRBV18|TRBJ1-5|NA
TGTGCCAGCTCACCACCACCGGGGTCAGGGCCCCAGCATTTT
CASSPPPGSGPQHF
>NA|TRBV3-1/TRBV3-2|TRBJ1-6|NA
TGTGCCAGCAGCCCCAATGGGGGCCACCGAAAGAAAGATAATTCACCCCTCCACTTT
CASSPNGGHRKKDNSPLHF
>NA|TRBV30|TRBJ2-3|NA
TGTGCCTGGAGTGTAAACCCAGCGAATACGCAGTATTTT
CAWSVNPANTQYF
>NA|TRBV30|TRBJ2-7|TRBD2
TGTGCCTGGAGTGACCCCGGACTAGCGGGAGAGTCCGAGCAGTACTTC
CAWSDPGLAGESEQYF
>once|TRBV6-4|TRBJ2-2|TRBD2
TGTGCCAGCTCCGGGACTAGCGAACCCGGGGAGCTGTTTTTT
CASSGTSEPGELFF
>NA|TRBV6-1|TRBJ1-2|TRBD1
TGTGCCAGCAGTGAGGCCCTCGGGACAGGGGGCTATTATGGCTACACCTTC
CASSEALGTGGYYGYTF
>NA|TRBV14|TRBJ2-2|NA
TGTGCCAGCAGCCAAGATTTTGGAGGGGGCGCATACACCGGGGAGCTGTTTTTT
CASSQDFGGGAYTGELFF
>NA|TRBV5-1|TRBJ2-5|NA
TGCGCCAGCAGCTTGGGACAGTTCAATAAGGAGACCCAGTACTTC
CASSLGQFNKETQYF
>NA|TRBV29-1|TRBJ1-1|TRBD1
TGCAGCGTTGGTCGGGACAGGGCTACTGAAGCTTTCTTT
CSVGRDRATEAFF
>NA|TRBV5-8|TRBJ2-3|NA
TGTGCCAGCAGCCGGACTATAACGTCAGATACGCAGTATTTT
CASSRTITSDTQYF
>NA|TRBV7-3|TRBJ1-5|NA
TGTGCCAGCGATAAGGGGGATCTGGGTAATCAGCCCCAGCATTTT
CASDKGDLGNQPQHF
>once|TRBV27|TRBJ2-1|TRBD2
TGTGCCAGCAGTTTAGACAGCGGGAGTTCCTACAATGAGCAGTTCTTC
CASSLDSGSSYNEQFF
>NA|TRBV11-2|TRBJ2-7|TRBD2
TGTGCCAGCAGCCCACAACGGGCTAGCGGCTCCTACGAGCAGTACTTC
CASSPQRASGSYEQYF
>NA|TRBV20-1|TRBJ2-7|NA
TGCAGTGCTAGTTCGGTCCTGCGAGGGGGAATTTCCTACGAGCAGTACTTC
CSASSVLRGGISYEQYF
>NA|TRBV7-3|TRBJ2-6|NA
TGTGCCAGCAGCCCGGGTGTCGCCAACGTCCTGACTTTC
CASSPGVANVLTF
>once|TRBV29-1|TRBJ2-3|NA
TGCAGCGTTGATTCTTACGGAGATACGCAGTATTTT
CSVDSYGDTQYF
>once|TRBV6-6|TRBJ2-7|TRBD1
TGTGCCAGCACCAGGGGGACAACCTACGAGCAGTACTTC
CASTRGTTYEQYF
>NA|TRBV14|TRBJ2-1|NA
TGTGCCAGCAGCCAGGGACTTGGTTTCGATGAGCAGTTCTTC
CASSQGLGFDEQFF
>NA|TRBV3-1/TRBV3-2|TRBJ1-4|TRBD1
TGTGCCAGCAGCCGCCGCCCTGACAGGGCTTTTAATGAAAAACTGTTTTTT
CASSRRPDRAFNEKLFF
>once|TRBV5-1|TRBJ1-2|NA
TGCGCCAGCAGCACAGGGACATCAGCTAACTATGGCTACACCTTC
CASSTGTSANYGYTF
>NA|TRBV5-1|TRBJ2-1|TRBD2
TGCGCCAGCAGCCCCGGGACTAGCGGGGTCTCCTACAATGAGCAGTTCTTC
CASSPGTSGVSYNEQFF
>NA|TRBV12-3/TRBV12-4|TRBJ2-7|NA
TGTGCCAGCAGCCCCTCGGGATACGAGCAGTACTTC
CASSPSGYEQYF
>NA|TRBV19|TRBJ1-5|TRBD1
TGTGCCAGTAGTACCACAGGGGGCTGGGATCAGCCCCAGCATTTT
CASSTTGGWDQPQHF
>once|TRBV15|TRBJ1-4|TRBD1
TGTGCCACCAGCAGAGTTAAGGGACAGGGGATAGGAAAACTGTTTTTT
CATSRVKGQGIGKLFF
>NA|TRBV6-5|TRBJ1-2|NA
TGTGCCAGTCTAAACTATGGCTACACCTTC
CASLNYGYTF
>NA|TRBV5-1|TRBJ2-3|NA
TGCGCCAGCAGCTTGCCGGCAGGGGGGACAGATACGCAGTATTTT
CASSLPAGGTDTQYF
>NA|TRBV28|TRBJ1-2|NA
TGTGCCAGCAGTTTAAGCCGGTCTAACTATGGCTACACCTTC
CASSLSRSNYGYTF
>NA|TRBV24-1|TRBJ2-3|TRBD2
TGTGCCAGTCAGCGGGAGCCCACAGATACGCAGTATTTT
CASQREPTDTQYF
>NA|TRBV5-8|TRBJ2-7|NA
TGTGCCAGCAGCTTTTTGGACTCCCTTTCCTACTTC
CASSFLDSLSYF